This T cell receptor (beta chain) came from a study of OX40 agonist ivuxolimab in advanced cancers. Study-level findings and limits: Compared with CD4+, CD8+ T cells on average had more expanded clones.

Remarks on this clone: Its antigen remains unknown.

Sequencing used immunoSEQ multiplex PCR; TCRdb keeps in-frame clones, though not all of them. The table includes 80,000 or so clones, roughly 88% detected once. Specimen: CD4+ or CD8+ T cells sorted from blood, collected in a trial of the OX40 agonist ivuxolimab. This TCR was recovered from an adult with an advanced solid tumor such as melanoma, head and neck, liver or kidney cancer.

The CDR3 DNA is TGTGCCATCAGTGAGTCGAGAGGGACTCAATTAGCTAACTATGGCTACACCTTC. Protein product: CAISESRGTQLANYGYTF. V is TRBV10-3 and J is TRBJ1-2; D perhaps matches TRBD1 (5 bases). Between the trimmed V and J ends, which lost 0 bases and 0 bases, there was a span of 17 bases. The CDR3 sequence is 18 residues long. From germline, CDR1 is ENHRY and CDR2 SYGVKD.